This T cell receptor beta chain was found in a study of cytomegalovirus exposure and HLA in healthy donors. 60 Vbeta and 13 Jbeta primers were used in PCR. Clones were sequenced by immunoSEQ multiplex PCR, and TCRdb holds only the in-frame ones, with some missing. The sample includes under 150,000 clones, around 70% of them seen just once. Germline V gene lookup returns CDR1 MGHRA and CDR2 YSYEKL. Deletions cut 1 base from V and 0 bases from J, with 7 bases between. The CDR3 consists of 15 residues. J is TRBJ1-5 and V is TRBV4-1; D ambiguous. The sequence was collected from a middle-aged man in good health and CMV-seronegative. The sample consisted of PBMCs. The CDR3 loop is CASSQGPDSNQPQHF. The DNA of the CDR3 is TGCGCCAGCAGCCAAGGGCCAGATAGCAATCAGCCCCAGCATTTT.